The present TCR beta chain was sequenced within a study of identical twins. Study-wide results and limits: Cross-sectional statistical analysis, not tracking of the same donors, underpinned the conclusions.

The CDR3 covers 15 residues. V was clipped by 5 bases and J by 1 base, with 14 bases between them. CDR1 is SEHNR, CDR2 FQNEAQ, per germline (reference sequence). TCRdb analysed the 5' RACE reads with MiXCR anew, one entry per CDR3 protein. The sample lists approximately 230,000 distinct CDR3 sequences; 6.5% were seen once. This clonotype has a count of ten or more. Its antigen remains unknown. These data also formed part of another study, on T cells expressing NK-cell markers. That paper states: Obtained from sorted CD3+CD56+NKG2C+, CD3+CD56+NKG2C- and CD3+CD56-NKG2C+ T cells were the TCR beta repertoires. Sorting in several experiments was restricted by an anti-gamma-delta TCR antibody to alpha-beta TCR T cells.

The TCR was taken from a woman in her late teens or twenties in good health. The sequencing sample was made of CD8+ T cells sorted from blood. The chain couples TRBV7-9 to TRBJ1-1; TRBD1 is a possible D gene (5 bases). CDR3 nucleotide sequence: TGTGCCAGCAGCACATCCGGGACGGCGAACACTGAAGCTTTCTTT. It specifies CASSTSGTANTEAFF.